This T cell receptor (beta chain) was documented in a study of response to subunit inactivated influenza vaccine. The study, taken as a whole, reports: That few new T cells are recruited by each seasonal influenza vaccination was the authors' suggestion.

Of note for this clonotype: The antigen is unknown.

A single record per CDR3 protein comes from TCRdb applying MiXCR to the RT-PCR reads. Among 500,000 to 600,000 distinct CDR3 sequences listed, over 10% were seen once. This CDR3 spans 15 amino acids. CDR1 is SGHRS, CDR2 YFSETQ, per germline. V was clipped by 7 bases and J by 4 bases, with 17 bases between them. V and J are TRBV5-1 and TRBJ2-2, with D perhaps given as TRBD1 or TRBD2 (5 bases each). This specimen was PBMCs from blood, taken about 6 weeks after vaccination. This clonotype originated in a man between 45 and 60 years old who received an inactivated influenza vaccine. The CDR3 loop is CASGRTPQGTGELFF. The CDR3 nucleotides read TGCGCCAGCGGTCGGACTCCCCAGGGCACCGGGGAGCTGTTTTTT.